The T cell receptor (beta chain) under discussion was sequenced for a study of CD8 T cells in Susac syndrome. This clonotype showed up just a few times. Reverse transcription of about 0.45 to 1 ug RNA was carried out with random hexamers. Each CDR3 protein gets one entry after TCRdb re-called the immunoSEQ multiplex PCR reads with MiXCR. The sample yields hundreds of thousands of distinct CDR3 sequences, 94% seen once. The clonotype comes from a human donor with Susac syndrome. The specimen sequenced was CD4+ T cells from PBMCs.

CDR3: CASTQGGGNYGYTF. The CDR3 coding sequence is TGTGCCAGCACCCAGGGCGGGGGCAACTATGGCTACACCTTC. The genes are TRBV2 and TRBJ1-2; D may be TRBD1 (6 bases). The CDR3 runs to 14 residues. V lost 7 bases and J lost 2, with 14 bases in between. CDR1 and CDR2 from the germline V gene are SNHLY and FYNNEI.